This T cell receptor (beta chain) comes out of a study of blood T cell repertoires in COVID-19. Across the whole study: Donors in the United States, Italy and Spain gave samples during acute or convalescent COVID-19.

As originally analysed: Researchers report that nucleated cell counts were estimated from reference gene primer amplification. Here immunoSEQ multiplex PCR was the method, and the copy in TCRdb shows in-frame clones only, minus some. V and J calls and clone size are those listed in that table; D and trimming were worked out from the DNA. The sample holds 75,000 to 100,000 clones, around 80% seen once. Per germline, CDR1 SGHTA and CDR2 FQGNSA. J gave up 2 bases and V 0 bases, and 9 bases lay outside the gene matches. The CDR3 has 19 residues. This sequence joins TRBV7-2 and TRBJ2-1; 11 bases match TRBD2. Sequencing used peripheral blood. This clonotype was sampled from a human donor in a cohort sampled during active COVID-19. CDR3 in amino acids: CASSLAPGSGGAPYNEQFF. DNA of the CDR3: TGTGCCAGCAGCTTAGCCCCGGGTAGCGGGGGGGCACCCTACAATGAGCAGTTCTTC.